A single sample gave rise to the 20 T cell receptor beta chains below, sequenced in a study of blood T cell repertoires in COVID-19. Assay used: immunoSEQ multiplex PCR; TCRdb lists only in-frame clones, some missing. The sample shows under 80,000 clones, roughly nine tenths of them seen only once. The sequenced sample consisted of peripheral blood. These receptors were obtained from a man aged 45-65 years with active COVID-19.

J is TRBJ1-6 and V is TRBV5-4, with 9 bases fitting TRBD1. The CDR3 contains 16 residues. Germline trimming cut 2 bases from V and 7 bases from J; bases unmatched to any gene: 7. Per the germline V gene, CDR1 is SGHNT and CDR2 is YYREEE (reference sequence). CDR3 nucleotides: TGTGCCAGCAGCTTTGGGGGGACAGGGCGAAATTCACCCCTCCACTTT. Its protein product is CASSFGGTGRNSPLHF.

The chain links TRBV11-3 to TRBJ2-1; tentatively, D is TRBD2 (6 bases). The germline CDR1 and CDR2 sequences are SGHNT and YENEEA. V lost 3 bases and J lost 6, with 9 bases in between. There are 13 residues in the CDR3. CDR3 nucleotides: TGTGCCAGCAGCTTCGGACTAACCAATGAGCAGTTCTTC. Protein sequence: CASSFGLTNEQFF.

The V call is TRBV18, the J call TRBJ2-5; tentatively, D is TRBD1 (6 bases). V was shortened by 4 bases and J by 10 bases, with 13 bases between the two germline ends. The germline V gene has CDR1 KGHSH and CDR2 LQKENI. This CDR3 is built from 12 residues. CDR3 nucleotides: TGTGCCAGCTCACTGGACAGTCCGTACCAGTACTTC. Amino acid sequence: CASSLDSPYQYF. Together with reference TRBV18 and TRBJ2-5, the CDR3 gives the full variable domain: NAGVMQNPRHLVRRRGQEARLRCSPMKGHSHVYWYRQLPEEGLKFMVYLQKENIIDESGMPKERFSAEFPKEGPSILRIQQVVRGDSAAYFCASSLDSPYQYFGPGTRLLVL.

V gene TRBV19 combines with J gene TRBJ1-3; D remains ambiguous. This CDR3 is built from 12 residues. Germline V CDR1 and CDR2: LNHDA, SQIVND (reference sequence). V shed 9 bases and J shed 2 bases, with 8 bases lying between them. DNA of the CDR3: TGTGCCAGCCGGGTTCCTGGAAACACCATATATTTT. Residues: CASRVPGNTIYF.

This chain connects TRBV18 to TRBJ2-3, with D possibly matching TRBD1 (5 bases). The length of the CDR3 is 17 residues. Germline V gives CDR1 KGHSH, CDR2 LQKENI. The V gene lost 1 base and the J gene lost 1 base, with 15 bases spanning the gap. The CDR3, as DNA: TGTGCCAGCTCACCACAATTGATGGGCAGGGGCACAGATACGCAGTATTTT. It specifies CASSPQLMGRGTDTQYF.

The rearrangement links TRBV5-4 to TRBJ2-1, with TRBD2 matching over 7 bases. Germline CDR1 and CDR2: SGHNT and YYREEE (reference sequence). The J segment lost 4 bases and the V segment lost 4 bases, leaving 8 bases of the junction unmatched. The CDR3 consists of 15 residues. CDR3 amino acids: CASSRKRGEYNEQFF. CDR3 bases: TGTGCCAGCAGCAGGAAGCGGGGTGAATACAATGAGCAGTTCTTC.

The rearrangement uses TRBV11-3 and TRBJ2-2; 8 bases align to TRBD1. Germline trimming cut 5 bases from V and 6 bases from J; bases unmatched to any gene: 2. Germline CDR1 and CDR2: SGHNT and YENEEA. The CDR3 is 13 amino acids. CDR3 amino acids: CASSPRGPGELFF. CDR3 nucleotides: TGTGCCAGCAGCCCCAGGGGGCCCGGGGAGCTGTTTTTT.

The V gene is TRBV20-1, the J gene TRBJ2-4; possible D gene TRBD1, 5 bases. Per the germline V gene, CDR1 is DFQATT and CDR2 is SNEGSKA (reference sequence). Trimming took 3 bases from V and 3 from J, leaving 12 bases between them. The length of the CDR3 is 14 residues. This CDR3 is CSASGVGLKNIQYF. DNA for the CDR3: TGCAGTGCTAGTGGTGTGGGGCTCAAAAACATTCAGTACTTC.

This clone was detected only once. The rearrangement links TRBV19 to TRBJ2-7; a weak D match, TRBD1 (5 bases). V was cut by 4 bases and J by 1 base, with 17 bases left in between. CDR3 size: 16 residues. Germline V gene lookup returns CDR1 LNHDA and CDR2 SQIVND (reference sequence). The chain's CDR3 is CASSTPSGIGSYEQYF. The CDR3 DNA sequence: TGTGCCAGTAGTACTCCGTCAGGGATAGGTTCCTACGAGCAGTACTTC.

This clone has a handful of counts. The rearrangement joins TRBV2 to TRBJ2-3; 9 bases fit TRBD2. Germline assignment: CDR1 SNHLY and CDR2 FYNNEI. J was trimmed by 1 base and V by 6 bases; bases with no gene match: 8. This CDR3 comprises 16 residues. The CDR3 nucleotides are TGTGCCAGCAGCGACGGGACTAGCAGACGCACAGATACGCAGTATTTT. It encodes CASSDGTSRRTDTQYF.

The chain recombines TRBV12-3 or TRBV12-4 with TRBJ1-1; D is possibly TRBD1 (5 bases). The CDR3 consists of 11 residues. Trimming shortened V by 10 bases and J by 4 bases, and 10 bases separated the two germline ends. The CDR3 region has the DNA TGTGCCACCGGGGGTCTCACTGAAGCTTTCTTT. Its translation: CATGGLTEAFF.

The rearrangement joins TRBV5-4 to TRBJ1-2; 10 positions agree with TRBD1. CDR3 length: 16 amino acids. V shed 0 bases, J shed 0 bases, and the junction held 2 bases outside the gene matches. Germline lookup yields CDR1 SGHNT and CDR2 YYREEE (reference sequence). The CDR3 region is CASSLGGTGANYGYTF. CDR3 nucleotides: TGTGCCAGCAGCTTGGGTGGGACAGGGGCTAACTATGGCTACACCTTC.

The V and J genes are TRBV9 and TRBJ1-3, with TRBD1 identical over 7 bases. The CDR3 consists of 14 residues. With 3 bases clipped from V and 2 bases from J, the junction kept 2 bases outside the gene matches. Germline CDR1 reads SGDLS; CDR2 reads YYNGEE. The CDR3 is CASSAQGAGNTIYF. The DNA for the CDR3 is TGTGCCAGCAGCGCTCAGGGGGCTGGAAACACCATATATTTT.

This clone occurred once. This rearrangement joins TRBV19 to TRBJ1-2; D gene uncertain. Deletions cut 3 bases from V and 4 bases from J, with 9 bases between. Germline assignment: CDR1 LNHDA and CDR2 SQIVND (reference sequence). The CDR3 totals 13 residues. CDR3 sequence: CASSIGESYGYTF. As DNA, the CDR3 is TGTGCCAGTAGTATTGGAGAATCCTATGGCTACACCTTC.

This clone has a single count. This chain connects TRBV4-2 to TRBJ2-5; 13 bases line up with TRBD2. V was pared by 0 bases and J by 1 base, with 5 bases of the junction left unmatched. Germline CDR1 and CDR2: LGHNA and YNFKEQ. The CDR3 runs to 18 residues. The CDR3 coding sequence is TGTGCCAGCAGCCAAGAAGCGGGACTAGCGGGACTCCAAGAGACCCAGTACTTC. This sequence encodes CASSQEAGLAGLQETQYF.

The chain recombines TRBV10-3 with TRBJ2-1; 7 bases align to TRBD1. V gave up 8 bases and J gave up 9 bases; unmatched junction bases: 10. The germline CDR1 and CDR2 sequences are ENHRY and SYGVKD. The CDR3 sequence is 13 residues long. CDR3 coding DNA: TGTGCCATCCTTGGGACAGCGTCAGGTGAGCAGTTCTTC. Its translation is CAILGTASGEQFF.

This chain links TRBV5-5 with TRBJ2-5; unclear D gene. The germline V and J ends were trimmed by 2 bases and 1 base, with 9 bases remaining between them. Germline values: CDR1 SGHKS, CDR2 YYEKEE (reference sequence). This CDR3 is built from 14 residues. The CDR3 loop reads CASSFGEIQETQYF. DNA for the CDR3: TGTGCCAGCAGCTTCGGTGAAATCCAAGAGACCCAGTACTTC.

This clone showed up just a few times. The rearrangement uses TRBV29-1 and TRBJ2-2; D possibly corresponds to TRBD2 (5 bases). This CDR3 has 14 amino acids. V was shortened by 6 bases and J by 4 bases, with 15 bases between the two germline ends. In germline, CDR1 is SQVTM, CDR2 ANQGSEA. The CDR3 DNA is TGCAGCGTCCCCCATGAGGGCGGCACCGGGGAGCTGTTTTTT. It translates to CSVPHEGGTGELFF.

This chain joins TRBV6-6 and TRBJ1-1; D call uncertain. The length of the CDR3 is 12 residues. V was cut by 4 bases and J by 6 bases, with 9 bases left in between. Germline CDR1 and CDR2: MNHNY and SVGAGI (reference sequence). CDR3 region: CASSFPSSEAFF. The CDR3 DNA follows: TGTGCCAGCAGTTTCCCTTCGTCTGAAGCTTTCTTT.

This rearrangement joins TRBV12-1 to TRBJ2-3; the D call TRBD2 from the table was never checked on the DNA. TRBV12-1 is described as a pseudogene. This CDR3 has 17 residues. The CDR3 sequence: CASSPARWLTNTDTQYF. The CDR3 DNA sequence: TGTGCCAGCAGCCCTGCGAGGTGGCTAACAAACACAGATACGCAGTATTTT.